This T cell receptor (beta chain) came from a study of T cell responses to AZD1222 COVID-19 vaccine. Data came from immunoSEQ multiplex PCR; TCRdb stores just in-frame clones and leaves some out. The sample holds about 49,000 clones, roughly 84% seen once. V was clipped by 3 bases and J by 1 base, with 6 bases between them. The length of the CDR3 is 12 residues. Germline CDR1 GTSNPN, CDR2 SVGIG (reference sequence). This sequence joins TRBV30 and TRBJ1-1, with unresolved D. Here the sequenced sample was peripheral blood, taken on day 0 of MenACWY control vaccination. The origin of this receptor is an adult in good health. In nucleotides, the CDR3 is TGTGCCTGGAGGGGTTGGAACACTGAAGCTTTCTTT. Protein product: CAWRGWNTEAFF.